The 25 T cell receptor beta chains below all came from one sample that was sequenced in a study of glioma-infiltrating T cells. Amplification of TCR alpha and beta CDR3 regions from RNA used iRepertoire nested multiplex PCR. TCRdb re-called the multiplex PCR reads through MiXCR, storing one row per CDR3 protein. The repertoire holds around 90,000 distinct CDR3 sequences, roughly 40% seen once, with less than 45% in the top ten. The material sequenced was glioma tissue, nonneoplastic brain tissue, or PBMCs (not recorded which). These receptors came from a human donor with low-grade glioma or glioblastoma, undergoing nonglioma brain surgery, or in good health (not recorded which).

This clonotype was detected only once. The gene calls are TRBV2 and TRBJ2-5; D not resolved. The CDR3 covers 13 residues. Per the germline V gene, CDR1 is SNHLY and CDR2 is FYNNEI. Trimming shortened V by 7 bases and J by 5 bases, and 14 bases separated the two germline ends. The CDR3 sequence: CASNGCHRETQYF. The CDR3, as DNA: TGTGCCAGCAATGGGTGCCATAGGGAGACCCAGTACTTC.

This clonotype has ten or more counts. The chain joins TRBV28 to TRBJ2-1; weak D call: TRBD1 (6 bases). CDR1 is MDHEN and CDR2 is SYDVKM in the germline V gene. The CDR3 has 15 residues. This CDR3 is CTTVFLQGAYNEQFF. As DNA, the CDR3 is TGTACCACCGTATTTCTACAGGGTGCCTACAATGAGCAGTTCTTC.

A note on this clonotype: At one boundary the junction diverges from the germline segment, which might be a read error. The V and J genes are TRBV6-2 or TRBV6-3 and TRBJ1-1; D is undetermined. Germline lookup yields CDR1 MNHEY and CDR2 SVGEGT. The CDR3 contains 13 residues. For the CDR3, the DNA is TGTGCCAGCAGCTACTCGATAATCACTGAAGCTTTCTTT. Encoded protein: CASSYSIITEAFF.

About this clonotype: A much larger clone is a single base away; this may be a read error. The CDR3 region is CASSLGTHRSYEQYF. The CDR3 DNA follows: TGTGCCAGCAGTTTAGGAACACATAGATCCTACGAGCAGTACTTC. The J gene is TRBJ2-7, the V gene TRBV12-3 or TRBV12-4; no firm D call. This CDR3 is built from 15 residues. V lost 1 base and J 1 base, leaving 11 bases between the germline ends.

This clonotype occurred a few times. The chain has TRBV5-1 and TRBJ2-7; TRBD1 agrees at 8 bases. This CDR3 has 14 residues. CDR1 SGHRS and CDR2 YFSETQ come from the germline V gene. With 6 bases clipped from V and 3 bases from J, the junction kept 8 bases outside the gene matches. For the CDR3, the DNA is TGCGCCAGCACAATCTCCGGGACAGGCTACGAGCAGTACTTC. As protein: CASTISGTGYEQYF.

This clonotype was recorded many times. This chain links TRBV5-1 with TRBJ1-2; a possible D gene is TRBD1 (6 bases). In germline, CDR1 is SGHRS, CDR2 YFSETQ. The ends were cut back, 3 bases at V and 6 bases at J, with 12 bases in the middle. The CDR3 has 13 residues. The CDR3 loop reads CASSSDRSDGYTF. For the CDR3, the DNA is TGCGCCAGCAGCTCAGACAGGTCTGATGGCTACACCTTC. Complete variable domain (other parts from reference TRBV5-1 and TRBJ1-2): KAGVTQTPRYLIKTRGQQVTLSCSPISGHRSVSWYQQTPGQGLQFLFEYFSETQRNKGNFPGRFSGRQFSNSRSEMNVSTLELGDSALYLCASSSDRSDGYTFGSGTRLTVV.

There are many counts of this clonotype. The rearrangement uses TRBV3-1 and TRBJ2-7; D is possibly TRBD1 (6 bases). The CDR3 consists of 15 residues. The V gene lost 3 bases and the J gene lost 4 bases, with 16 bases spanning the gap. The germline CDR1 and CDR2 sequences are LGHDT and YNNKEL (reference sequence). This chain's CDR3 is CASSHADLGGYEQYF. The CDR3 DNA is TGTGCCAGCAGCCATGCGGATTTAGGGGGTTACGAGCAGTACTTC.

This clonotype was counted a single time. This clone may be a read error of a much larger clone one base away. J is TRBJ2-3 and V is TRBV29-1, with a tentative D call TRBD2 (7 bases). Germline V gene lookup returns CDR1 SQVTM and CDR2 ANQGSEA. The CDR3 is made up of 14 amino acids. V lost 3 bases and J 7 bases, leaving 17 bases between the germline ends. As DNA, the CDR3 is TGCAGCGTTGATGGCGGGGGCCTATTATATACGCAGTATTTT. The encoded protein is CSVDGGGLLYTQYF.

The rearrangement joins TRBV27 to TRBJ2-3, with TRBD2 matching over 13 bases. J lost 2 bases, V lost 6 bases, and 5 bases had no gene match. Per germline, CDR1 MNHEY and CDR2 SMNVEV (reference sequence). The CDR3 extends over 16 amino acids. CDR3 loop: CASRRLAGGPTDTQYF. The CDR3 DNA sequence: TGTGCCAGCAGGAGACTAGCGGGGGGACCCACAGATACGCAGTATTTT.

About this clonotype: A read error may explain this, as a much larger clone is one base away. The V and J genes are TRBV2 and TRBJ2-1; 8 bases are a match to TRBD1. The CDR3 totals 14 residues. Germline-derived CDR1 and CDR2 are SNHLY and FYNNEI. The V and J ends lost 6 bases and 10 bases, in that order; junction bases with no gene match: 11. The CDR3 DNA follows: TGTGCCAGCAGCCCCTGGACAGGGAGATACGAGCAGTTCTTC. This sequence encodes CASSPWTGRYEQFF. The complete variable domain, with remaining parts taken from reference TRBV2 and TRBJ2-1, reads EPEVTQTPSHQVTQMGQEVILRCVPISNHLYFYWYRQILGQKVEFLVSFYNNEISEKSEIFDDQFSVERPDGSNFTLKIRSTKLEDSAMYFCASSPWTGRYEQFFGPGTRLTVL.

The chain joins TRBV4-1 to TRBJ2-5, with 8 bases fitting TRBD2. Germline V gene lookup returns CDR1 MGHRA and CDR2 YSYEKL. The trim removed 6 bases at V and 5 bases at J, leaving 11 bases unmatched. The CDR3 extends over 15 amino acids. CDR3 sequence: CASSFTGGPDETQYF. Here the CDR3 DNA reads TGCGCCAGCAGTTTTACGGGGGGGCCGGATGAGACCCAGTACTTC.

This clonotype occurred many times. The CDR3 DNA reads as TGCGCCAGCAGCCAAGAACTAGCGGGCAGCACAGATACGCAGTATTTT. Translated: CASSQELAGSTDTQYF. The chain uses TRBV4-1 and TRBJ2-3; TRBD2 matches at 9 bases. Germline V gene lookup returns CDR1 MGHRA and CDR2 YSYEKL. V gave up 0 bases and J gave up 0 bases; unmatched junction bases: 1. This CDR3 is 16 amino acids long.

This rearrangement joins TRBV3-1 to TRBJ2-7; no definite D call. Germline CDR1 is LGHDT and CDR2 is YNNKEL (reference sequence). V was trimmed by 5 bases and J by 2 bases, leaving 13 bases between them. This CDR3 is built from 14 residues. The CDR3 spells CASSSNSSPYEQYF. The CDR3 coding sequence is TGTGCCAGCAGCTCAAATAGTTCCCCCTACGAGCAGTACTTC.

This clonotype appeared once. Possible read error: a much larger clone is one base away. The rearrangement uses TRBV6-2 or TRBV6-3 and TRBJ2-7; 8 nucleotides align to TRBD1. The V gene end was trimmed by 6 bases and the J gene end by 10 bases; junction bases not matched to a gene: 8. The CDR3 has 12 residues. CDR1 is MNHEY and CDR2 is SVGEGT in the germline V gene. The CDR3 DNA is TGTGCCAGCAGGGCAGGACAGGGCCACCAGTACTTC. It translates to CASRAGQGHQYF.

This clonotype was observed many times. V gene TRBV28 combines with J gene TRBJ2-1, with D unclear. V was shortened by 2 bases and J by 3 bases, with 11 bases between the two germline ends. The germline V gene encodes CDR1 MDHEN and CDR2 SYDVKM. The CDR3 is 15 residues long. CDR3 in DNA: TGTGCCAGCAGTTTAGGATCAGTGAGCTACAATGAGCAGTTCTTC. Amino acid sequence: CASSLGSVSYNEQFF.

This clonotype was observed a single time. The junction does not match germline at one end; this may be a read error. CDR3 sequence: CSAPYGETQCF. The CDR3 nucleotides are TGCAGCGCTCCATACGGGGAGACCCAGTGCTTC. The chain has TRBV20-1 and TRBJ2-5, with D possibly matching TRBD2 (5 bases). This CDR3 region has 11 residues. From germline, CDR1 is DFQATT and CDR2 SNEGSKA (reference sequence).

This clonotype was seen many times. This rearrangement joins TRBV2 to TRBJ2-2; 12 nucleotides match TRBD2. With 3 bases clipped from V and 7 bases from J, the junction kept 9 bases outside the gene matches. CDR3 length: 17 residues. Germline CDR1 SNHLY, CDR2 FYNNEI. CDR3 coding DNA: TGTGCCAGCAGTGAGGCTCTAGCGGGGGGGCCGGACGGGGAGCTGTTTTTT. Encoded protein: CASSEALAGGPDGELFF.

In its sample, this clonotype was seen once. A much bigger clone sits one base away, suggesting this may be a read error. The chain employs TRBV7-4 and TRBJ2-1; 8 bases fit TRBD2. The V gene's germline CDR1 is SGHVT and CDR2 SQSDAQ. The CDR3 is 13 residues long. CDR3 nucleotides: TGTGCCCTCGGTGGGGGACTAGGGTATGAGCAGTCCTTC. This gives the protein CALGGGLGYEQSF.

This clonotype was recorded at least ten times. The chain joins TRBV29-1 to TRBJ1-1, with D possibly TRBD1 on 5 matching bases. This CDR3 comprises 14 residues. Deletions cut 3 bases from V and 4 bases from J, with 15 bases between. The germline CDR1 and CDR2 sequences are SQVTM and ANQGSEA. The CDR3 DNA follows: TGCAGCGTTGACGCCCACGGGGGTCGCACTGAAGCTTTCTTT. It is translated as CSVDAHGGRTEAFF.

This clonotype was detected many times. The chain has TRBV29-1 and TRBJ1-1; TRBD1 aligns across 10 bases. Trimming at V came to 6 bases and at J to 3 bases, leaving 7 bases not matched to a gene. Germline values: CDR1 SQVTM, CDR2 ANQGSEA. The length of the CDR3 is 14 residues. This CDR3 is CSVSDRGRYTEAFF. DNA of the CDR3: TGCAGCGTGTCCGACAGGGGGCGTTACACTGAAGCTTTCTTT.

Comment on this clonotype: A much larger clone lies one base from this, so it may be a read error. The chain's CDR3 is CAILGRGSSSGANVLTF. The CDR3 DNA reads TGTGCCATCCTGGGGAGGGGGAGTAGCTCTGGGGCCAACGTCCTGACTTTC. The chain has TRBV6-1 and TRBJ2-6; a possible D gene is TRBD2 (7 bases). V was clipped by 10 bases and J by 0 bases, with 19 bases between them. Germline assignment: CDR1 MNHNS and CDR2 SASEGT. CDR3 length: 17 residues.

In this sample, this clonotype turned up many times. The rearrangement links TRBV2 to TRBJ1-5; TRBD1 matches at 10 bases. Germline assignment: CDR1 SNHLY and CDR2 FYNNEI. The CDR3 covers 14 residues. Trimming took 4 bases from V and 9 from J; bases not matched to a gene: 6. The CDR3 sequence is CASSGQGARGPQHF. DNA for the CDR3: TGTGCCAGCAGTGGACAGGGGGCCAGGGGGCCCCAGCATTTT.

For this clonotype: Germline is not matched at one junction end, which may reflect a read error. V gene TRBV10-3 combines with J gene TRBJ2-6; 7 positions match TRBD1. The CDR3 loop spans 17 amino acids. Germline CDR1 reads ENHRY; CDR2 reads SYGVKD. The CDR3 region is CAITPDRSNSGANVLTF. CDR3 DNA: TGTGCTATCACACCGGACAGGTCGAACTCTGGGGCCAACGTCCTGACTTTC.

Regarding this clonotype: The missing conserved phenylalanine or tryptophan at the end of this CDR3 makes a read error likely. V gene TRBV12-3 or TRBV12-4 combines with J gene TRBJ2-7; 10 positions match TRBD1. This CDR3 is 15 amino acids long. With 3 bases clipped from V and 0 bases from J, the junction kept 2 bases outside the gene matches. As DNA, the CDR3 is TGTGCCAGCAGTTTGACAGGGGGCCTCTCCTACGAGCAGTACTAC. It codes for CASSLTGGLSYEQYY.

In its sample, this clonotype was seen many times. The V call is TRBV12-3 or TRBV12-4, the J call TRBJ2-3, with 11 positions matching TRBD2. This CDR3 has 14 amino acids. V dropped 6 bases and J dropped 3; count of bases not matched to a gene: 2. The CDR3 DNA sequence: TGTGCCAGCAGATCTAGCGGGGGGACAGATACGCAGTATTTT. Translating it yields CASRSSGGTDTQYF.